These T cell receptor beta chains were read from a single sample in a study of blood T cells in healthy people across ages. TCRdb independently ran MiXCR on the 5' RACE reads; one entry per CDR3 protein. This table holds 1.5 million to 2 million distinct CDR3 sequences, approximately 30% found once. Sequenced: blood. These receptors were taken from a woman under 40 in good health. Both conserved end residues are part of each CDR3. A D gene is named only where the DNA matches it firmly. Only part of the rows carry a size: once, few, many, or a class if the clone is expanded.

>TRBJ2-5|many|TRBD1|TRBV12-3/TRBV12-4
TGTGCCAGCACTTTGGTCGGGACAGAGGAGACCCAGTACTTC
CASTLVGTEETQYF
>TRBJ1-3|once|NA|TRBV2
TGTGCCAGCAGTGAAAACAGCCAGGGAGCTGGAAACACCATATATTTT
CASSENSQGAGNTIYF
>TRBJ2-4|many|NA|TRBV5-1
TGCGCCAGCAGCTTGGCCTGGGGGGAGACCAAAAACATTCAGTACTTC
CASSLAWGETKNIQYF
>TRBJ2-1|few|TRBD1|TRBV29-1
TGCAGCGTTCAGAGAGGGGGACAGACCAATGAGCAGTTCTTC
CSVQRGGQTNEQFF
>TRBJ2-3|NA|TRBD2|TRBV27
TGTGCCAGCAGTTTGACCGGGGAGGGAACAGATACGCAGTATTTT
CASSLTGEGTDTQYF
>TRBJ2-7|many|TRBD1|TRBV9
TGTGCCAGCACCCCAGGGACAGGGGACTACGAGCAGTACTTC
CASTPGTGDYEQYF
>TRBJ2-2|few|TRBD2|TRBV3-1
TGTGCCAGCAGCCTACGAGCGGGAGCGGTCGGGGAGCTGTTTTTT
CASSLRAGAVGELFF
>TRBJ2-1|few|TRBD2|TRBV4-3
TGCGCCAGCAGCCAGGCGGCTGCGGGAGCCTACAATGAGCAGTTCTTC
CASSQAAAGAYNEQFF
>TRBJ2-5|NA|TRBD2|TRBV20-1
TGCAGCCCCAGGGGGACTAGCGGGATTGGGGAGACCCAGTACTTC
CSPRGTSGIGETQYF
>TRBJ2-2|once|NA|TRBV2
TGTGCCAGCATGGGGAGACAGCAGAACACCGGGGAGCTGTTTTTT
CASMGRQQNTGELFF
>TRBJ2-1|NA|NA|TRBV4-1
TGCGCCAGCAGCCAAGCCCCCGGGGGAGGTTATGAGCAGTTCTTC
CASSQAPGGGYEQFF
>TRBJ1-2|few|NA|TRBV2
TGTGCCAGCACGGAGAGGGATGGCTACACCTTC
CASTERDGYTF
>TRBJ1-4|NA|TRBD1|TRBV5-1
TGCGCCAGCAGCTTCTCTATCACAGGGGCCAATGAAAAACTGTTTTTT
CASSFSITGANEKLFF
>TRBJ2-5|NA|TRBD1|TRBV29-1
TGCAGCGTTACTACACGCCGGGACAGGGTACGAGAGACCCAGTACTTC
CSVTTRRDRVRETQYF
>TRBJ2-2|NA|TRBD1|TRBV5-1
TGCGCCAGCAATGGGCAGGGGGCTTACACCGGGGAGCTGTTTTTT
CASNGQGAYTGELFF
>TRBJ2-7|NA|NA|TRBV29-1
TGCAGCGTTATGTCCCCCTCCTACGAGCAGTACTTC
CSVMSPSYEQYF
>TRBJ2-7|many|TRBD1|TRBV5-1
TGCGCCAGCAGCTCGGGACAGGGGGGCTACGAGCAGTACTTC
CASSSGQGGYEQYF
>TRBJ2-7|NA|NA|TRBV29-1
TGCAGCGTTGAAGATGGGGAATACGAGCAGTACTTC
CSVEDGEYEQYF
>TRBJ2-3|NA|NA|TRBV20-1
TGCAGTGCCCCAAGGAGTTTCGCCATGGATACGCAGTATTTT
CSAPRSFAMDTQYF
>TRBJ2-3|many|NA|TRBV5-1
TGCGCCAGCAGCTTGCGGGCCTCCGCAGATACGCAGTATTTT
CASSLRASADTQYF
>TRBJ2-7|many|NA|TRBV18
TGTGCCAGCTCACCAACTAGCCCCTACGAGCAGTACTTC
CASSPTSPYEQYF
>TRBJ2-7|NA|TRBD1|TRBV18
TGTGCCAGCTCACTCTACAGGGGAAAAGGCTACGAGCAGTACTTC
CASSLYRGKGYEQYF
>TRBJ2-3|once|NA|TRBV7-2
TGTGTCAGCAGCCCGGACGGGCCGCCTACGCAGTATTTT
CVSSPDGPPTQYF
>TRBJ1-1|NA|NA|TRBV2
TGTGCCAGCAGTGAAGGGACGGGGTGTTTTTTC
CASSEGTGCFF
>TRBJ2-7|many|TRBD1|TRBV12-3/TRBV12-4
TGTGCCAGCAGTTCCCACAGGGGTTACGAGCAGTACTTC
CASSSHRGYEQYF
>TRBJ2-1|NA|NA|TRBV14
TGTGCCAGCAGCCAAGGTTGGCTCCTCGGCAATGAGCAGTTCTTC
CASSQGWLLGNEQFF
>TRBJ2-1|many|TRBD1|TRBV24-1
TGTGCCACCAGTGACCCGAACAGACAGGGAACGAATGAGCAGTTCTTC
CATSDPNRQGTNEQFF
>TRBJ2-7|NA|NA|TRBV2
TGTGCCAGCAGTGAAGCGGGCGGCTCCGAGCAGTACTTC
CASSEAGGSEQYF
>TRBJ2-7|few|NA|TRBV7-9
TGTGCCAGCGGTGGGCCCCAGGAGCAGTACTTC
CASGGPQEQYF
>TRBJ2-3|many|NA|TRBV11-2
TGTGCCAGCAGGGAAGGCACGGGAGCAGATACGCAGTATTTT
CASREGTGADTQYF
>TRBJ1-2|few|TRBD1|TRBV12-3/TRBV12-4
TGTGCCAGCACCGAGGGACAGGGAGTCTATGGCTACACCTTC
CASTEGQGVYGYTF
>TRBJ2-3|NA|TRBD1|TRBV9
TGTGCCAGCAGCGCAACAGGGGGTAACACAGATATGCAGTATTTT
CASSATGGNTDMQYF
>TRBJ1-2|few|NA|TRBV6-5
TGTGCCAGCAAAGATAACTATGGCTACACCTTC
CASKDNYGYTF
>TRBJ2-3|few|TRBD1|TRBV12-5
TGTGCTAGTGGTTTGGGACAGGGGGCCGCAGATACGCAGTATTTT
CASGLGQGAADTQYF
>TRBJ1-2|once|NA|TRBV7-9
TGTGCCACCAGCATCTATGGCTACATCTTC
CATSIYGYIF
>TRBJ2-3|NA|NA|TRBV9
TGTGCTAACAGCGTAGGACACCACACAGATACGCAGTATTTT
CANSVGHHTDTQYF
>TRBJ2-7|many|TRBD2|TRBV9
TGTGCCAGCAGCGCTACCGGGACTAGCAGATACGAGCAGTACTTC
CASSATGTSRYEQYF
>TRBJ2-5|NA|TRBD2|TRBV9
TGTGCCAGCAGCCCCAGGCTAGCGGGATGCGAGACCCAGTACTTC
CASSPRLAGCETQYF
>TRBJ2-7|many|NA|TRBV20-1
TGCAGTGCGGTATCCGGGCCTCACTACGAGCAGTACTTC
CSAVSGPHYEQYF
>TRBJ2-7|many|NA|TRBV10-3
TGTGCCATCAGTGAGTCGGTAGGGATCGCCTACGAGCAGTACTTC
CAISESVGIAYEQYF
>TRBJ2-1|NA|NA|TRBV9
TGTGCCAGCGGCGGGGTACACAATGAGCAGTTCTTC
CASGGVHNEQFF
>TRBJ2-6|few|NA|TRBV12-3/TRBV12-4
TGTGCCAGCAGGGACGGGCCCCCTGGGGCCAACGTCCTGACTTTC
CASRDGPPGANVLTF
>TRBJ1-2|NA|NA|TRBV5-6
TGTGCCAGCAGCGCCGGGGAGTTAAGTTATGGCTACACCTTC
CASSAGELSYGYTF
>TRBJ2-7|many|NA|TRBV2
TGTGCCAGCAGTCGGGGGAGGAAAAACTACGAGCAGTACTTC
CASSRGRKNYEQYF
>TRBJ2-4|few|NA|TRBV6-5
TGTGCCAGCTCACGTTGGCAGGACCCTCGGGAGCAGTACTTC
CASSRWQDPREQYF
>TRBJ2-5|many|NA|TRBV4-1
TGCGCCAGCAGCCAAGCAGGGAGTTTCGAGACCCAGTACTTC
CASSQAGSFETQYF
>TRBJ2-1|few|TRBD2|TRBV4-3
TGCGCCAGCAGCCACGGACTAGCGATAAATGAGCAGTTCTTC
CASSHGLAINEQFF
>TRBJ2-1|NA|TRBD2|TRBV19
TGTGCCAGTAGTATGATGGAGCGGGAGGGGAATGAGCAGTTCTTC
CASSMMEREGNEQFF
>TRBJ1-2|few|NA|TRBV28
TGTGCCACTAAAGGGGATTCGTGGGGCTACACCTTC
CATKGDSWGYTF